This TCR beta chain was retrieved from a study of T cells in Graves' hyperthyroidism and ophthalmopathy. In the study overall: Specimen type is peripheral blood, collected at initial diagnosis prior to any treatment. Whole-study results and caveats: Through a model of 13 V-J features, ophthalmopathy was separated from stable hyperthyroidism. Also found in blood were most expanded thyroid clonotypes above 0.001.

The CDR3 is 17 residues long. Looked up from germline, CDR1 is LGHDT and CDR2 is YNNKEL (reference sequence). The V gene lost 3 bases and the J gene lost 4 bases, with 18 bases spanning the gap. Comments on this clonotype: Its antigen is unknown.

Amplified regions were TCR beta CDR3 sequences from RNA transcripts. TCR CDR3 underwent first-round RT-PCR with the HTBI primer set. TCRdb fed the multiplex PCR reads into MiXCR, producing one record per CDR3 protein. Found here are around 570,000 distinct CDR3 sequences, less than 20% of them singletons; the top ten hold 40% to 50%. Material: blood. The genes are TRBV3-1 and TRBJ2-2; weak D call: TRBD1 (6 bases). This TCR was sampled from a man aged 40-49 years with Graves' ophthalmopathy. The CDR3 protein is CASSQAGTSIPTGELFF. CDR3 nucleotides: TGTGCCAGCAGCCAGGCCGGGACATCGATTCCCACCGGGGAGCTGTTTTTT. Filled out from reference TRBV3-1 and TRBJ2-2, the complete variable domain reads DTAVSQTPKYLVTQMGNDKSIKCEQNLGHDTMYWYKQDSKKFLKIMFSYNNKELIINETVPNRFSPKSPDKAHLNLHINSLELGDSAVYFCASSQAGTSIPTGELFFGEGSRLTVL.